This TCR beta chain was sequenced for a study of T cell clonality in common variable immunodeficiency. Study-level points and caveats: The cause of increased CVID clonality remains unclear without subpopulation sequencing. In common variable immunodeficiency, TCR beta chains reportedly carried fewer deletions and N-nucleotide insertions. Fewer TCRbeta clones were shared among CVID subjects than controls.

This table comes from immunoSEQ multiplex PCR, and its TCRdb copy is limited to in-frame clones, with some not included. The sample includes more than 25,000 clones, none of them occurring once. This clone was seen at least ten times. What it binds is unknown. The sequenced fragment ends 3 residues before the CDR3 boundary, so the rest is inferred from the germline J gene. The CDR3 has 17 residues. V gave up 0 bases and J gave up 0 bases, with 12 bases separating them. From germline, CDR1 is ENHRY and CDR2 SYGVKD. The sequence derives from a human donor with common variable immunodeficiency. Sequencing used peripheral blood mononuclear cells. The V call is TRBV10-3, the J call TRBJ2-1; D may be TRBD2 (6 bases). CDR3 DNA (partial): TGTGCCATCAGTGAGTCTATAGCGGTTAGCTCCTACAATGAG. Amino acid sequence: CAISESIAVSSYNE. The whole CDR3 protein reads CAISESIAVSSYNEQFF.